This entry describes one T cell receptor (beta chain). Its matching antigen is unknown. Germline V gene lookup returns CDR1 SGDLS and CDR2 YYNGEE. This CDR3 has 13 amino acids. Trimming removed 5 bases at V and 4 bases at J, with 12 bases between. This entry comes from a study of cytomegalovirus exposure and HLA in healthy donors. Study results and limitations: Rare sequences made up most TCRs, while some public TCRs were found in many donors. In a later analysis, CMV-associated beta chains were mostly HLA-associated, it appeared.

Both 60 Vbeta primers and 13 Jbeta primers went into the PCR. Repertoires were generated with immunoSEQ multiplex PCR, while TCRdb's copy carries only in-frame clones and drops some. The sample consists of approximately 120,000 clones, approximately 71% of them appearing once. The TCR was taken from a man in his forties or fifties in good health and CMV-seronegative. The rearrangement uses TRBV9 and TRBJ2-5; a weak D match, TRBD2 (7 bases). The sequenced sample was PBMCs. CDR3 nucleotide sequence: TGTGCCAGCAGTATGGGGGGGCGAGAGACCCAGTACTTC. This encodes CASSMGGRETQYF.